A single sample gave rise to the 10 T cell receptor beta chains below, sequenced in a study of beta chain features in type 1 diabetes. Study-level findings and limits: There was a moderate but significant shortening of TCRB CDR3s in all four CD4+ subsets of Type 1 diabetes patients.

Expressed TCRB transcripts were sequenced because the entire RNA isolate underwent reverse transcription. The table came from immunoSEQ multiplex PCR; TCRdb's copy has only in-frame clones and leaves some out. The repertoire has under 250,000 clones, around 14% of them found once; the top ten carry 0.015% to 0.02%. Their antigens are not known. The sample taken for sequencing was naive CD4+ T cells from blood. The receptor set was obtained from a man aged 25 to 40 with type 1 diabetes.

In this sample, this clone turned up a few times. V is TRBV6-6 and J is TRBJ1-1; D is unclear. Germline V lookup: CDR1 MNHNY, CDR2 SVGAGI (reference sequence). The CDR3 runs 13 residues. V lost 11 bases, J lost 0 bases, and 13 bases lay in between. The DNA for the CDR3 is TGTGCCTCCACTCGGTTCATGAACACTGAAGCTTTCTTT. Translated: CASTRFMNTEAFF.

The gene calls are TRBV7-9 and TRBJ1-6; TRBD1 is a possible D gene (6 bases). Germline CDR1 and CDR2: SEHNR and FQNEAQ (reference sequence). With 1 base removed from V and 7 bases from J, the gap between germline ends came to 20 bases. CDR3 length equals 18 residues. The CDR3 DNA sequence: TGTGCCAGCAGCTTAGGTCGCCAGGGGCTGTGGGAAAATTCACCCCTCCACTTT. It translates to CASSLGRQGLWENSPLHF.

This clone was observed a few times. The CDR3 is CASSDRQGSYEQYF. CDR3 nucleotide sequence: TGTGCCAGCAGTGACCGACAGGGGTCCTACGAGCAGTACTTC. V and J are TRBV25-1 and TRBJ2-7; 8 bases are shared with TRBD1. V dropped 3 bases and J dropped 1; count of bases not matched to a gene: 2. The CDR3 is 14 residues long. Per germline, CDR1 MGHDK and CDR2 SYGVNS.

The chain uses TRBV7-2 and TRBJ1-2; 7 bases match TRBD1. The CDR3 totals 17 residues. V shed 5 bases and J 2 bases; nucleotides not matched to a gene: 14. Germline lookup yields CDR1 SGHTA and CDR2 FQGNSA. The CDR3 nucleotides are TGTGCCAGCAGCCGGAGGGAAGGAGGGGGCCTCAACTATGGCTACACCTTC. This sequence encodes CASSRREGGGLNYGYTF.

The rearrangement uses TRBV12-5 and TRBJ2-3; 12 bases map to TRBD2. Per the germline V gene, CDR1 is LGHNT and CDR2 is FRNRAP. The CDR3 is 17 residues long. The V segment lost 1 base and the J segment 1 base; nucleotides outside the gene matches: 3. The CDR3 DNA follows: TGTGCTAGTGGTTTGGCCCGACTAGCGGGAGGCACAGATACGCAGTATTTT. This codes for CASGLARLAGGTDTQYF.

This clone was counted a few times. The chain recombines TRBV2 with TRBJ2-1; 9 positions agree with TRBD1. The junction had 6 bases not matched to a gene; V was cut back by 6 bases and J by 3 bases. Germline V CDR1 and CDR2: SNHLY, FYNNEI. The length of the CDR3 is 15 residues. The CDR3 sequence is CASRAGTGIYNEQFF. CDR3 nucleotide sequence: TGTGCCAGCAGAGCCGGGACAGGGATCTACAATGAGCAGTTCTTC. The complete variable domain, with remaining parts taken from reference TRBV2 and TRBJ2-1, reads EPEVTQTPSHQVTQMGQEVILRCVPISNHLYFYWYRQILGQKVEFLVSFYNNEISEKSEIFDDQFSVERPDGSNFTLKIRSTKLEDSAMYFCASRAGTGIYNEQFFGPGTRLTVL.

The J gene is TRBJ1-5, the V gene TRBV19; TRBD1 might be the D (6 bases). The length of the CDR3 is 14 residues. Trimming left V 5 bases short and J 4 bases short, with 12 bases between. Germline V gene sequence: CDR1 LNHDA, CDR2 SQIVND (reference sequence). CDR3 in amino acids: CASSPGGPNQPQHF. The CDR3 bases are TGTGCCAGTAGTCCGGGGGGCCCTAATCAGCCCCAGCATTTT.

This clone was seen only a few times. V usage is TRBV27 and J usage is TRBJ2-3; 9 bases map to TRBD1. The junction had 0 bases not matched to a gene; V was cut back by 4 bases and J by 1 base. Germline V gene data show CDR1 as MNHEY and CDR2 as SMNVEV (reference sequence). CDR3 length equals 14 residues. This chain's CDR3 is CASSWDRGTDTQYF. The CDR3 DNA is TGTGCCAGCAGTTGGGACAGGGGCACAGATACGCAGTATTTT.

V is TRBV30 and J is TRBJ2-7; tentative D call: TRBD1 (5 bases). The CDR3 totals 13 residues. Trimming shortened V by 5 bases and J by 5 bases, and 16 bases separated the two germline ends. Germline V gene lookup returns CDR1 GTSNPN and CDR2 SVGIG (reference sequence). For the CDR3, the DNA is TGTGCCTGGGCCCGGGCAGGGCCCCACGAGCAGTACTTC. Translated: CAWARAGPHEQYF.

There are a few counts of this clone. The sample holds other DNA sequences that translate to the same CDR3. This rearrangement joins TRBV10-3 to TRBJ1-1; D may be TRBD1 (5 bases). The V and J ends lost 3 bases and 1 base respectively, with 6 bases between them. This CDR3 is built from 13 residues. The germline V gene has CDR1 ENHRY and CDR2 SYGVKD. In DNA form, the CDR3 reads TGTGCCATCAGTGAACAGGAGAACACTGAAGCTTTCTTT. Protein sequence: CAISEQENTEAFF.